This TCR beta chain was retrieved from a study of T cell responses to AZD1222 COVID-19 vaccine. Regarding the study as a whole: Distributed over spike, vaccine-associated CD4 TCRs predominated at 160-218 and 743-854. Just a handful of AZD1222 recipients were seropositive at baseline. Clonal diversity was possibly underestimated, and the donors were mostly white British, with more females.

Comment on this clone: The antigen is not known.

Sequenced by immunoSEQ multiplex PCR; TCRdb stores in-frame clones only, minus some. The table lists around 140,000 clones, around 92% of them singletons. V gave up 2 bases and J gave up 8 bases, with 12 bases separating them. From germline, CDR1 is LNHDA and CDR2 SQIVND (reference sequence). This CDR3 is 14 amino acids long. This rearrangement joins TRBV19 to TRBJ1-4; a possible D gene is TRBD1 (5 bases). This TCR was sampled from an adult who received the AZD1222 COVID-19 vaccine. The source material was peripheral blood, sampled 28 days after the second AZD1222 dose. CDR3 protein: CASSISAGREKLFF. The CDR3 DNA sequence: TGTGCCAGTAGTATATCGGCAGGGAGGGAAAAACTGTTTTTT. Full variable domain (missing parts from reference TRBV19 and TRBJ1-4): DGGITQSPKYLFRKEGQNVTLSCEQNLNHDAMYWYRQDPGQGLRLIYYSQIVNDFQKGDIAEGYSVSREKKESFPLTVTSAQKNPTAFYLCASSISAGREKLFFGSGTQLSVL.